The clone carrying this T cell receptor beta chain has only one observation. Antigen unknown. The data stem from a study of OX40 agonist ivuxolimab in advanced cancers. Whole-study context: Intravenous ivuxolimab was administered to patients every 2 weeks at 0.01 to 10 mg/kg. Overall study results and limits: Researchers report that CD8+ T cells had, on average, more expanded clones than CD4+. At 0.1 to 3.0 mg/kg and by week 6, clonal expansion occurred in CD4+ and CD8+ blood T cells.

Profiling relied on immunoSEQ multiplex PCR, and the TCRdb table lists in-frame clones only, not all of them. The sample includes around 74,000 clones, around 86% of them seen just once. The sample in question was CD4+ or CD8+ T cells sorted from blood, obtained in a trial of the OX40 agonist ivuxolimab. The clonotype comes from an adult with an advanced solid tumor such as melanoma, head and neck, liver or kidney cancer.

The CDR3: CASSLLPVGNTDTQYF. CDR3 coding DNA: TGTGCCAGCAGCTTGCTACCCGTCGGGAATACAGATACGCAGTATTTT. This sequence joins TRBV7-8 and TRBJ2-3, with a tentative D call TRBD2 (5 bases). Trimming took 3 bases from V and 3 from J, leaving 16 bases between them. The CDR3 spans 16 residues. The germline V gene encodes CDR1 SGHVS and CDR2 FQNEAQ.